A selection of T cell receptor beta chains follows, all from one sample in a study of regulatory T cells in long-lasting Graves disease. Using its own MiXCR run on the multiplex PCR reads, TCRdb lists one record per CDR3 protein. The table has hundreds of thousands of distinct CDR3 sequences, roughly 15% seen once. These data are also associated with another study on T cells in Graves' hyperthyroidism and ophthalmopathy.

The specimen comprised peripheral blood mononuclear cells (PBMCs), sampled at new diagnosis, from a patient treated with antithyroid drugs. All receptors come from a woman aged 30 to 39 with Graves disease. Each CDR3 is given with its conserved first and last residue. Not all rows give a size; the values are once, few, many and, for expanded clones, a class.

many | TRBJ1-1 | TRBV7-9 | CASSSRPYLDTEAFF
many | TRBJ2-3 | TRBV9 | CASSEAGTSTDTQYF
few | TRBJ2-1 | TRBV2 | CASRKGTSGSPNNEQFF
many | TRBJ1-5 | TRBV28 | CASSLMDRRNNQPQHF
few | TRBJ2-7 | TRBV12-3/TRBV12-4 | CASKAAISYEQYF
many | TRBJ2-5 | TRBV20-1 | CSASPPSWDQETQYF
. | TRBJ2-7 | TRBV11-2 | CASSAGMRRTGRSYEQYF
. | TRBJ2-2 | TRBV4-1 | CASSLWRIRNTGELFF
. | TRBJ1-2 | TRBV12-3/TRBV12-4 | CASSRRQTDGYTF
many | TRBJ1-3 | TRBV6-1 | CASSAPGQGTSSGNTIYF
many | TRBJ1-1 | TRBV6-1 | CASVPRGSTEAFF
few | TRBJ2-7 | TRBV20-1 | CSATWASGGGSEEQYF
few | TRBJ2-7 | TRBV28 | CASSDDPYEQYF
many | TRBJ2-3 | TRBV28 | CASSFGSWREKGDTQYF
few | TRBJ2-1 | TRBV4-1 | CASSPSQGAGGSSNEQFF
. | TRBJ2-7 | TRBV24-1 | CATSRGYEQYF
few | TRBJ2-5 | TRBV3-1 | CASSQGRPETQYF
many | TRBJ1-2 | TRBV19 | CASSISTRKYYGYTF
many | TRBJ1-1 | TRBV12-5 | CASGLGGNTEAFF
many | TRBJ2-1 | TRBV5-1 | CASSLDRATSNEQFF
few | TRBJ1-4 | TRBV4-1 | CASSSPTTVKEKLFF
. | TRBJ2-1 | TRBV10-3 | CAISGGLAGGPPRLEQFF
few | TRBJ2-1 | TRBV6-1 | CASSLSGTSGPESSYNEQFF
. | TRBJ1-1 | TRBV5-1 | CASSLTIPDSEAFF
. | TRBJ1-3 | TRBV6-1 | CASARDGNTIYF
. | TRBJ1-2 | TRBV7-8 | CASSLQRTGGAGYGYTF
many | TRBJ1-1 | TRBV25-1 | CASSLCRGQGSLNTEAFF
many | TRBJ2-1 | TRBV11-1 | CASSPRTSGSGEQFF
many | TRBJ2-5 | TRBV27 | CASTLIAGGWETQYF
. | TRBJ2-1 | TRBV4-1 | CASSHRLAGPKGNEQFF
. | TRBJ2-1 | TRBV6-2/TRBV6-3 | CASRRGGWYNEQFF
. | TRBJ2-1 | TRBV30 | CAWRRGGLAVYNEQFF
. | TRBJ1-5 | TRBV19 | CASSTGTANQPQHF
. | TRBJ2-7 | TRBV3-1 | CASSQEPAGGPWNEQYF
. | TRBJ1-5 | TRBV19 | CASSTLQGESNQPQHF
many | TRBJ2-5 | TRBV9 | CASSVAPGGETQYF
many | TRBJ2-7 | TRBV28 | CASSSGTINYEQYF
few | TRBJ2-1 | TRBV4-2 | CASSQGNSAQFF
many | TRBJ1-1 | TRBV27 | CASSFISRNTEAFF
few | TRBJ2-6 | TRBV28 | CASSLKQGVAGANVLTF
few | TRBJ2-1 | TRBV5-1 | CASSLYGQGYNEQFF
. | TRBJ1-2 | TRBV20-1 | CSARDPPVYGYTF
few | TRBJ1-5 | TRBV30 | CAWGVKGSNQPQHF
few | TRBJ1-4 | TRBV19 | CASSPGRPGSNEKLFF
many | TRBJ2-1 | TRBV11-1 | CASSLMGPRNEQFF
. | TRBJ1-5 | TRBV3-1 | CASSPRLSSNQPQHF
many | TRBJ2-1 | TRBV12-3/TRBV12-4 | CASSRGGAVANEQFF
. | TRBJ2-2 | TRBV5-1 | CASSGGLAANTGELFF